One and the same sample provided the 10 T cell receptor beta chains below, sequenced in a study of blood T cell repertoires in COVID-19. The protocol was immunoSEQ multiplex PCR, while the TCRdb copy is restricted to in-frame clones and leaves out a portion. Of approximately 200,000 clones listed, approximately 80% are singletons. Sequencing used peripheral blood. Receptor source: a woman aged 55-75 years who had recovered from COVID-19.

In this sample, this clone turned up once. The rearrangement joins TRBV21-1 to TRBJ1-2; the D call of TRBD1 is as the table states it, not checked on the DNA. TRBV21-1 counts as a pseudogene. The CDR3 is 14 amino acids. The CDR3 DNA sequence: TGTGCCAGCAGCATCAAAGGGGTTTTCTATGGCTACACCTTC. Protein sequence: CASSIKGVFYGYTF.

J is TRBJ1-2 and V is TRBV5-1; D ambiguous. Between the trimmed V and J ends, which lost 3 bases and 0 bases, there was a span of 15 bases. Germline CDR1 reads SGHRS; CDR2 reads YFSETQ. CDR3 length: 16 residues. CDR3 coding DNA: TGCGCCAGCAGCTCTACTAGCGTCGGCACTAACTATGGCTACACCTTC. Its protein is CASSSTSVGTNYGYTF.

The rearrangement uses TRBV11-2 and TRBJ1-6; TRBD1 agrees at 7 bases. Germline CDR1 SGHAT, CDR2 FQNNGV. The ends lost 5 bases at V and 5 bases at J; junction bases unmatched: 9. This CDR3 spans 16 amino acids. The CDR3 region has the DNA TGTGCCAGCAGCCCTCGAGGGGACAGCCATAATTCACCCCTCCACTTT. It is translated as CASSPRGDSHNSPLHF.

V usage is TRBV5-1 and J usage is TRBJ2-7; 8 bases are a match to TRBD1. Trimming took 1 base from V and 1 from J; bases not matched to a gene: 7. The germline V gene encodes CDR1 SGHRS and CDR2 YFSETQ. This CDR3 is 16 amino acids long. The CDR3 here is CASSLLGQGGSYEQYF. As DNA, the CDR3 is TGCGCCAGCAGCTTGCTTGGACAGGGAGGATCCTACGAGCAGTACTTC. The full variable domain, completed using reference TRBV5-1 and TRBJ2-7, is KAGVTQTPRYLIKTRGQQVTLSCSPISGHRSVSWYQQTPGQGLQFLFEYFSETQRNKGNFPGRFSGRQFSNSRSEMNVSTLELGDSALYLCASSLLGQGGSYEQYFGPGTRLTVT.

The chain carries TRBV12-3 or TRBV12-4 and TRBJ1-2; TRBD1 agrees at 7 bases. There are 13 residues in the CDR3. V lost 5 bases, J lost 4 bases, and 4 bases stayed unmatched. The DNA of the CDR3 is TGTGCCAGCAGTGAGGACAGGTTCTATGGCTACACCTTC. It yields the protein CASSEDRFYGYTF.

This clone was picked up one time. This chain uses TRBV12-3 or TRBV12-4 with TRBJ1-1, with TRBD1 matching over 7 bases. This CDR3 comprises 13 residues. Unmatched junction bases numbered 8, after V lost 6 bases and J lost 7 bases. The CDR3 nucleotides read TGTGCCAGCAGGCGCCTCAGGGGGGATGAAGCTTTCTTT. This translates into CASRRLRGDEAFF.

The rearrangement joins TRBV28 to TRBJ1-5; TRBD1 is a possible D gene (5 bases). Germline-derived CDR1 and CDR2 are MDHEN and SYDVKM. The CDR3 covers 16 residues. V gave up 9 bases and J gave up 1 base, with 19 bases separating them. CDR3 DNA: TGTGCCAGTATTGGTGGGGAGGGGAGGAGCAATCAGCCCCAGCATTTT. It yields the protein CASIGGEGRSNQPQHF.

The rearrangement links TRBV19 to TRBJ2-7; 7 positions match TRBD2. The V segment lost 3 bases and the J segment 7 bases; nucleotides outside the gene matches: 6. The CDR3 length is 13 residues. CDR1 and CDR2 from the germline V gene are LNHDA and SQIVND (reference sequence). CDR3 residues: CASSILTGGEQYF. The CDR3 DNA is TGTGCCAGTAGTATCCTGACCGGGGGGGAGCAGTACTTC. Full variable domain (outside the CDR3, taken from reference TRBV19 and TRBJ2-7): DGGITQSPKYLFRKEGQNVTLSCEQNLNHDAMYWYRQDPGQGLRLIYYSQIVNDFQKGDIAEGYSVSREKKESFPLTVTSAQKNPTAFYLCASSILTGGEQYFGPGTRLTVT.

V and J are TRBV7-2 and TRBJ2-6, with 7 bases fitting TRBD2. V was pared by 2 bases and J by 2 bases, with 3 bases of the junction left unmatched. CDR1 and CDR2 from the germline V gene are SGHTA and FQGNSA. CDR3 size: 16 residues. The CDR3 loop reads CASSLLGRAGANVLTF. In DNA form, the CDR3 reads TGTGCCAGCAGCTTACTGGGGAGGGCTGGGGCCAACGTCCTGACTTTC.

In its sample, this clone was seen many times. The chain combines TRBV12-3 or TRBV12-4 with TRBJ1-4, with no clear D. Trimming stripped 7 bases from V and 6 bases from J, with 6 bases between. The CDR3 runs 11 residues. The CDR3 nucleotides are TGTGCCAGCAACTCCGATGAAAAACTGTTTTTT. It translates to CASNSDEKLFF.